Listed below are T cell receptor beta chains from one sample, sequenced in a study of low-dose radiotherapy and immunotherapy resistance in tumors. TCRdb used MiXCR to reprocess the reads, holding one entry per CDR3 protein. This sample has under 90,000 distinct CDR3 sequences, with around 17% found just once. This specimen consisted of PBMCs, obtained before treatment. These receptors came from a male donor with prostate cancer. The CDR3 runs from the conserved cysteine through the conserved F or W. Each record gives: V gene, clone size, CDR3 length, D gene, J gene, CDR3 protein, CDR3 DNA. The D gene is left open where the match is weak. Where a row states a size, it is once, few, many or the class of an expanded clone; other rows omit it.

V gene: TRBV12-3/TRBV12-4; clone size: many; CDR3 length: 15; D gene: TRBD1; J gene: TRBJ2-2; CDR3 protein: CASRLTGVNTGELFF; CDR3 DNA: TGTGCCAGCCGATTGACAGGGGTTAACACCGGGGAGCTGTTTTTT
V gene: TRBV6-8; clone size: many; CDR3 length: 16; D gene: TRBD1; J gene: TRBJ1-6; CDR3 protein: CASSPWTGLANSPLHF; CDR3 DNA: TGTGCCAGCAGTCCTTGGACAGGGTTGGCCAATTCACCCCTCCACTTT
V gene: TRBV19; clone size: many; CDR3 length: 16; D gene: TRBD2; J gene: TRBJ2-7; CDR3 protein: CASSPGTSGGSYEQYF; CDR3 DNA: TGTGCCAGTAGTCCGGGGACTAGCGGGGGATCCTACGAGCAGTACTTC
V gene: TRBV11-2; clone size: many; CDR3 length: 15; D gene: TRBD2; J gene: TRBJ2-3; CDR3 protein: CASSPISRGGDTQYF; CDR3 DNA: TGTGCCAGCAGCCCCATTTCCCGCGGGGGAGATACGCAGTATTTT
V gene: TRBV18; clone size: many; CDR3 length: 16; D gene: TRBD1; J gene: TRBJ2-1; CDR3 protein: CASSRGQTSSYNEQFF; CDR3 DNA: TGTGCCAGCTCACGGGGACAGACGAGCTCCTACAATGAGCAGTTCTTC
V gene: TRBV7-6; clone size: many; CDR3 length: 15; D gene: TRBD1; J gene: TRBJ2-1; CDR3 protein: CASSASGTGGREQFF; CDR3 DNA: TGTGCCAGCAGCGCGTCCGGGACAGGGGGTCGCGAGCAGTTCTTC
V gene: TRBV6-2/TRBV6-3; clone size: many; CDR3 length: 14; D gene: NA; J gene: TRBJ1-2; CDR3 protein: CASSLPVGSSGYTF; CDR3 DNA: TGTGCCAGCAGTTTACCGGTGGGTTCGAGTGGCTACACCTTC
V gene: TRBV15; clone size: many; CDR3 length: 18; D gene: NA; J gene: TRBJ1-5; CDR3 protein: CATSRDTGAGYGDQPQHF; CDR3 DNA: TGTGCCACCAGCAGAGATACGGGGGCAGGGTACGGAGATCAGCCCCAGCATTTT
V gene: TRBV5-8; clone size: many; CDR3 length: 14; D gene: TRBD1; J gene: TRBJ2-3; CDR3 protein: CASRIQGVADTQYF; CDR3 DNA: TGTGCCAGCAGGATACAGGGGGTGGCAGATACGCAGTATTTT
V gene: TRBV2; clone size: medium-sized; CDR3 length: 14; D gene: NA; J gene: TRBJ2-5; CDR3 protein: CASTLSGVQETQYF; CDR3 DNA: TGTGCCAGCACGTTGTCAGGGGTCCAAGAGACCCAGTACTTC
V gene: TRBV2; clone size: many; CDR3 length: 15; D gene: NA; J gene: TRBJ2-2; CDR3 protein: CASTKVDSTTGELFF; CDR3 DNA: TGTGCCAGCACTAAGGTGGACTCGACGACCGGGGAGCTGTTTTTT
V gene: TRBV18; clone size: many; CDR3 length: 14; D gene: NA; J gene: TRBJ1-5; CDR3 protein: CASSPSKGNQPQHF; CDR3 DNA: TGTGCCAGCTCACCGTCTAAGGGCAATCAGCCCCAGCATTTT
V gene: TRBV3-1; clone size: many; CDR3 length: 13; D gene: TRBD2; J gene: TRBJ2-1; CDR3 protein: CASSQAAGGEQFF; CDR3 DNA: TGTGCCAGCAGCCAAGCCGCGGGGGGTGAGCAGTTCTTC
V gene: TRBV5-1; clone size: many; CDR3 length: 16; D gene: TRBD2; J gene: TRBJ2-1; CDR3 protein: CASSPGLAGFYNEQFF; CDR3 DNA: TGCGCCAGCAGCCCGGGACTAGCGGGGTTCTACAATGAGCAGTTCTTC
V gene: TRBV7-2; clone size: many; CDR3 length: 17; D gene: NA; J gene: TRBJ2-2; CDR3 protein: CASSSWRGTSNTGELFF; CDR3 DNA: TGTGCCAGCAGTTCCTGGAGGGGGACATCGAACACCGGGGAGCTGTTTTTT
V gene: TRBV20-1; clone size: many; CDR3 length: 11; D gene: NA; J gene: TRBJ2-5; CDR3 protein: CSANTRETQYF; CDR3 DNA: TGCAGTGCTAATACAAGGGAGACCCAGTACTTC
V gene: TRBV5-6; clone size: NA; CDR3 length: 14; D gene: NA; J gene: TRBJ2-3; CDR3 protein: CASSSAPGTDTQYF; CDR3 DNA: TGTGCCAGCAGCTCGGCACCCGGCACAGATACGCAGTATTTT
V gene: TRBV20-1; clone size: many; CDR3 length: 13; D gene: TRBD2; J gene: TRBJ2-5; CDR3 protein: CSATGTIRETQYF; CDR3 DNA: TGCAGTGCTACTGGGACTATCCGCGAGACCCAGTACTTC
V gene: TRBV6-1; clone size: many; CDR3 length: 12; D gene: NA; J gene: TRBJ2-7; CDR3 protein: CASSEQGYEQYF; CDR3 DNA: TGTGCCAGCAGTGAACAGGGCTACGAGCAGTACTTC
V gene: TRBV5-1; clone size: many; CDR3 length: 14; D gene: TRBD1; J gene: TRBJ2-7; CDR3 protein: CASSRTGGSYEQYF; CDR3 DNA: TGCGCCAGCAGTCGGACAGGGGGATCCTACGAGCAGTACTTC
V gene: TRBV9; clone size: few; CDR3 length: 14; D gene: TRBD1; J gene: TRBJ2-7; CDR3 protein: CASSLTGQGYEQYF; CDR3 DNA: TGTGCCAGCAGCCTAACGGGACAGGGTTACGAGCAGTACTTC
V gene: TRBV19; clone size: many; CDR3 length: 16; D gene: TRBD1; J gene: TRBJ1-4; CDR3 protein: CASSIDRTGRAEKLFF; CDR3 DNA: TGTGCCAGTAGTATCGACCGGACAGGGAGGGCTGAAAAACTGTTTTTT
V gene: TRBV12-3/TRBV12-4; clone size: NA; CDR3 length: 15; D gene: NA; J gene: TRBJ1-5; CDR3 protein: CASSKGQLSGQPQHF; CDR3 DNA: TGTGCCAGCAGTAAGGGGCAGCTCAGCGGTCAGCCCCAGCATTTT
V gene: TRBV27; clone size: few; CDR3 length: 15; D gene: NA; J gene: TRBJ2-1; CDR3 protein: CASSFIAGVINEQFF; CDR3 DNA: TGTGCCAGCAGTTTTATCGCAGGGGTTATCAATGAGCAGTTCTTC
V gene: TRBV27; clone size: NA; CDR3 length: 15; D gene: NA; J gene: TRBJ2-4; CDR3 protein: CASSWEQGPKNIQYF; CDR3 DNA: TGTGCCAGCAGTTGGGAACAGGGTCCCAAAAACATTCAGTACTTC
V gene: TRBV6-2/TRBV6-3; clone size: NA; CDR3 length: 14; D gene: TRBD1; J gene: TRBJ1-5; CDR3 protein: CASNEGAWNQSQHF; CDR3 DNA: TGTGCCAGCAATGAGGGGGCTTGGAATCAGTCCCAGCATTTT
V gene: TRBV3-1; clone size: few; CDR3 length: 14; D gene: TRBD1; J gene: TRBJ1-3; CDR3 protein: CASSPQGAANTIYF; CDR3 DNA: TGTGCCAGCAGCCCGCAGGGGGCGGCGAACACCATATATTTT
V gene: TRBV29-1; clone size: many; CDR3 length: 16; D gene: TRBD1; J gene: TRBJ2-5; CDR3 protein: CSVEGGQGAFQETQYF; CDR3 DNA: TGCAGCGTTGAAGGGGGACAGGGGGCGTTTCAAGAGACCCAGTACTTC
V gene: TRBV20-1; clone size: NA; CDR3 length: 14; D gene: NA; J gene: TRBJ1-4; CDR3 protein: CSASVDRWDEKLFF; CDR3 DNA: TGCAGTGCTAGTGTCGACAGATGGGATGAAAAACTGTTTTTT
V gene: TRBV5-1; clone size: many; CDR3 length: 15; D gene: TRBD1; J gene: TRBJ2-3; CDR3 protein: CASSPMTGGTDTQYF; CDR3 DNA: TGCGCCAGCAGCCCCATGACAGGGGGCACAGATACGCAGTATTTT
V gene: TRBV15; clone size: many; CDR3 length: 15; D gene: NA; J gene: TRBJ2-1; CDR3 protein: CATSRAQAQRWEQFF; CDR3 DNA: TGTGCCACCAGCAGGGCGCAGGCACAGCGGTGGGAGCAGTTCTTC
V gene: TRBV7-7; clone size: NA; CDR3 length: 15; D gene: NA; J gene: TRBJ2-2; CDR3 protein: CASSFGFPNTGELFF; CDR3 DNA: TGTGCTAGCAGCTTCGGGTTTCCGAACACCGGGGAGCTGTTTTTT
V gene: TRBV7-9; clone size: many; CDR3 length: 17; D gene: TRBD2; J gene: TRBJ2-7; CDR3 protein: CASTSLAGRLGTYEQYF; CDR3 DNA: TGTGCCAGCACATCCCTAGCGGGGAGGCTCGGGACCTACGAGCAGTACTTC
V gene: TRBV5-1; clone size: many; CDR3 length: 13; D gene: NA; J gene: TRBJ2-1; CDR3 protein: CASSLAEGNEQFF; CDR3 DNA: TGCGCCAGCAGCTTGGCCGAGGGGAATGAGCAGTTCTTC
V gene: TRBV27; clone size: many; CDR3 length: 14; D gene: NA; J gene: TRBJ1-5; CDR3 protein: CASSSGEFRQPQHF; CDR3 DNA: TGTGCCAGCAGCTCCGGAGAGTTCAGGCAGCCCCAGCATTTT
V gene: TRBV6-2/TRBV6-3; clone size: NA; CDR3 length: 11; D gene: TRBD1; J gene: TRBJ1-1; CDR3 protein: CASQQGTEAFF; CDR3 DNA: TGTGCCAGCCAACAGGGGACTGAAGCTTTCTTT